This T cell receptor (beta chain) stems from a study of shared clonotypes between healthy human individuals. Naive CD8 cells lacked CD45RO and underwent positive selection for CCR7, leaving out terminally differentiated effector memory CD45RA+ cells. Among the donors, all were Caucasian adults who lived in Nashville, Tennessee. The CDR3 consists of 16 residues. Deletions cut 0 bases from V and 2 bases from J, with 14 bases between. Germline V gives CDR1 MGHRA, CDR2 YSYEKL. The test was conducted at deep level. Libraries were prepared by immunoSEQ multiplex PCR; TCRdb keeps only in-frame clonotypes and omits some of them. The table lists around 2,100,000 clones, about 95% of them singletons. On this clone itself: As yet, its antigen is unknown.

Study results and limitations: Shared clonotypes across all four donors exceeded non-shared ones in generation probability. A handful of donors showed sharing of around 5% of naive CD4 clonotypes.

The sequencing sample was made of naive CD8+ T cells sorted from blood. The rearrangement joins TRBV4-1 to TRBJ2-7; D perhaps matches TRBD2 (6 bases). The clonotype comes from a man aged 18 to 29 in good health. CDR3 in amino acids: CASSQEEGLPTYEQYF. As DNA, the CDR3 is TGCGCCAGCAGCCAAGAAGAGGGACTTCCCACCTACGAGCAGTACTTC.